A selection of T cell receptor beta chains follows, all from one sample in a study of blood T cell repertoires in COVID-19. Produced via immunoSEQ multiplex PCR; TCRdb's table is partial and in-frame only. The table records about 380,000 clones, roughly 80% of them present only once. Sample: peripheral blood. The receptors here all came from a human donor with acute or convalescent COVID-19. The donor label of this sample is uncertain. CDR3s include the opening cysteine and the closing phenylalanine or tryptophan. D genes are given only for firm matches. The size field is filled for only some rows; it gives once, few, many or a size class.

>TRBJ2-3|TRBV7-8|TRBD2|few
CASSRLMGLADTQYF
TGTGCCAGCAGCCGACTGATGGGACTAGCAGATACGCAGTATTTT
>TRBJ1-1|TRBV11-1|-|-
CASSLAQVNTEAFF
TGTGCCAGCAGCTTAGCCCAGGTGAACACTGAAGCTTTCTTT
>TRBJ2-7|TRBV5-1|TRBD1|-
CASSLEGQSYEQYF
TGCGCCAGCAGCTTGGAGGGACAGTCCTACGAGCAGTACTTC
>TRBJ1-2|TRBV5-1|-|-
CASSPRTSTNYGYTF
TGCGCCAGCAGCCCCAGGACATCGACTAACTATGGCTACACCTTC
>TRBJ2-1|TRBV30|TRBD2|-
CAWSVQSSGGRFF
TGTGCCTGGAGTGTACAGTCTAGCGGGGGTCGGTTCTTC
>TRBJ2-1|TRBV5-4|-|once
CASSGRGGDNEQFF
TGTGCCAGCAGCGGAAGGGGGGGTGACAATGAGCAGTTCTTC
>TRBJ1-1|TRBV11-2|TRBD1|-
CASSSLWDRNTEAFF
TGTGCCAGCAGCTCCCTGTGGGACAGGAACACTGAAGCTTTCTTT
>TRBJ2-1|TRBV6-1|TRBD2|-
CASSAGTSGGYNEQFF
TGTGCCAGCAGTGCAGGGACTAGCGGGGGGTACAATGAGCAGTTCTTC
>TRBJ1-1|TRBV10-3|-|-
CAISDKGMNTEAFF
TGTGCCATCAGTGACAAGGGGATGAACACTGAAGCTTTCTTT
>TRBJ2-1|TRBV5-1|TRBD2|-
CASSWTSGGRDNEQFF
TGCGCCAGCAGCTGGACTAGCGGGGGGAGGGACAATGAGCAGTTCTTC
>TRBJ1-4|TRBV29-1|-|-
CSVEDDRSEKLFF
TGCAGCGTTGAAGATGACAGGAGTGAAAAACTGTTTTTT
>TRBJ1-6|TRBV5-1|-|-
CASSAGVPNSPLHF
TGCGCCAGCAGCGCCGGGGTTCCTAATTCACCCCTCCACTTT
>TRBJ1-3|TRBV7-9|TRBD1|-
CASSPDRRDRGRRDTIYF
TGTGCCAGCAGCCCGGATCGTCGGGACAGGGGGCGGAGGGACACCATATATTTT
>TRBJ2-3|TRBV3-1/TRBV3-2|TRBD2|-
CASSKGTTTDTQYF
TGTGCCAGCAGCAAAGGGACTACCACAGATACGCAGTATTTT
>TRBJ2-1|TRBV9|TRBD2|-
CASSPLSGTSVNEQFF
TGTGCCAGCAGCCCCCTATCAGGGACTAGCGTCAATGAGCAGTTCTTC
>TRBJ1-2|TRBV28|TRBD1|-
CASSLYGTGLNGYTF
TGTGCCAGCAGTTTATACGGGACAGGGCTTAATGGCTACACCTTC
>TRBJ2-7|TRBV7-4|-|-
CASSFTSSTPHEQYF
TGTGCCAGCAGCTTCACTAGCTCAACACCCCACGAGCAGTACTTC
>TRBJ2-7|TRBV7-2|TRBD1|-
CASSLRQGGVLWGSEQYF
TGTGCCAGCAGCTTACGACAGGGTGGGGTACTATGGGGGTCCGAGCAGTACTTC
>TRBJ1-3|TRBV7-6|-|-
CASSLGPRVGNTIYF
TGTGCCAGCAGCTTAGGGCCCAGGGTCGGAAACACCATATATTTT
>TRBJ2-5|TRBV15|-|-
CATSRVVVTGETQYF
TGTGCCACCAGCAGAGTGGTAGTTACAGGCGAGACCCAGTACTTC
>TRBJ2-1|TRBV6-5|TRBD2|-
CASSLAGGSNEQFF
TGTGCCAGCAGCCTAGCGGGAGGGAGCAATGAGCAGTTCTTC
>TRBJ1-1|TRBV18|-|-
CASSPLRGRNTEAFF
TGTGCCAGCTCACCACTCAGGGGAAGGAACACTGAAGCTTTCTTT
>TRBJ2-1|TRBV3-1/TRBV3-2|TRBD2|-
CASSQKVLAGSYNEQFF
TGTGCCAGCAGCCAAAAAGTCCTAGCGGGCTCCTACAATGAGCAGTTCTTC
>TRBJ2-7|TRBV4-1|TRBD1|-
CASSQRGGTGVYEQYF
TGCGCCAGCAGCCAAAGAGGCGGGACAGGGGTTTACGAGCAGTACTTC
>TRBJ2-1|TRBV7-9|-|-
CASSLVANEQFF
TGTGCCAGCAGCTTAGTTGCGAATGAGCAGTTCTTC
>TRBJ1-2|TRBV30|-|-
CAWSARGPSYGYTF
TGTGCCTGGAGTGCCCGGGGTCCTTCCTATGGCTACACCTTC
>TRBJ1-3|TRBV7-9|-|-
CASSLMASGNTIYF
TGTGCCAGCAGCTTGATGGCCTCTGGAAACACCATATATTTT
>TRBJ2-1|TRBV7-8|-|-
CASSLARGGSYNEQFF
TGTGCCAGCAGCTTAGCGCGGGGAGGCTCCTACAATGAGCAGTTCTTC
>TRBJ1-3|TRBV28|-|-
CASSLGGGAGNTIYF
TGTGCCAGCAGTTTAGGGGGCGGTGCTGGAAACACCATATATTTT
>TRBJ1-6|TRBV28|TRBD1|-
CASSDRGRDNSPLHF
TGTGCCAGCAGTGACAGGGGGCGAGATAATTCACCCCTCCACTTT
>TRBJ1-1|TRBV18|-|once
CASSPGDKPEAFF
TGTGCCAGCTCCCCTGGGGACAAACCCGAAGCTTTCTTT
>TRBJ1-5|TRBV27|-|-
CASSLKGTKSYSNQPQHF
TGTGCCAGCAGTTTAAAGGGGACAAAGAGTTATAGCAATCAGCCCCAGCATTTT
>TRBJ1-2|TRBV5-1|TRBD1|-
CASSTDRGLLYGYTF
TGCGCCAGCAGCACGGACAGGGGTCTACTCTATGGCTACACCTTC
>TRBJ1-1|TRBV5-5|-|-
CASSLGAGPYEAFF
TGTGCCAGCAGCTTGGGGGCAGGCCCGTATGAAGCTTTCTTT
>TRBJ1-1|TRBV7-9|-|-
CASSQGVANTEAFF
TGTGCCAGCAGCCAAGGGGTGGCGAACACTGAAGCTTTCTTT
>TRBJ2-7|TRBV5-6|-|-
CASSFGAHYEQYF
TGTGCCAGCAGCTTTGGGGCCCACTACGAGCAGTACTTC
>TRBJ1-4|TRBV5-1|TRBD1|-
CASSLAGTGGRGEKLFF
TGCGCCAGCAGCTTGGCCGGGACAGGGGGGCGGGGTGAAAAACTGTTTTTT
>TRBJ2-2|TRBV2|TRBD1|-
CASTRQGLTGELFF
TGTGCCAGCACCAGACAGGGTTTGACCGGGGAGCTGTTTTTT
>TRBJ2-1|TRBV6-6|TRBD2|-
CASRGIGRDNEQFF
TGTGCCAGCCGGGGGATAGGGAGGGACAATGAGCAGTTCTTC
>TRBJ1-1|TRBV28|-|-
CASSLAPSGAFF
TGTGCCAGCAGTTTGGCCCCTTCGGGAGCTTTCTTT
>TRBJ2-3|TRBV27|TRBD2|-
CASSYAGGLADTQYF
TGTGCCAGCAGTTACGCGGGGGGGCTGGCAGATACGCAGTATTTT
>TRBJ2-1|TRBV3-1/TRBV3-2|TRBD2|few
CASRREGWNEQFF
TGTGCCAGCAGGCGGGAGGGGTGGAATGAGCAGTTCTTC
>TRBJ1-1|TRBV7-2|-|-
CASSARVTEAFF
TGTGCCAGCAGCGCCAGGGTCACTGAAGCTTTCTTT
>TRBJ1-1|TRBV5-1|TRBD1|-
CASSRQGANTEAFF
TGCGCCAGCAGCCGACAGGGGGCGAACACTGAAGCTTTCTTT